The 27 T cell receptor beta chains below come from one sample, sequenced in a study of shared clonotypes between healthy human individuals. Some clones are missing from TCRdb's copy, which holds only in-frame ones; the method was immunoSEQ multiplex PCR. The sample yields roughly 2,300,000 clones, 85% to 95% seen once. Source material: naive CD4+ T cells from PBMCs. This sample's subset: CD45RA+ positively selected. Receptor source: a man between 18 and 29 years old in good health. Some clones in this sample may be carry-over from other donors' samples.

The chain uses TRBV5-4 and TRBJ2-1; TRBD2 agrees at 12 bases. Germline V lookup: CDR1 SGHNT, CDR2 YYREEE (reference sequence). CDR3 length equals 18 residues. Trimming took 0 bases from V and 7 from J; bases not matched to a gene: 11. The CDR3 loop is CASSLGLAGAKYMNEQFF. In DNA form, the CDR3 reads TGTGCCAGCAGCTTGGGACTAGCGGGAGCTAAGTACATGAATGAGCAGTTCTTC.

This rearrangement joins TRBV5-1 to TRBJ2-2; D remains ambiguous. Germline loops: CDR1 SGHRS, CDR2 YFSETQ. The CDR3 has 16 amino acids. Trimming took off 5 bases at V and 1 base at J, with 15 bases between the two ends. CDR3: CASSYFGRQNTGELFF. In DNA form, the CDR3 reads TGCGCCAGCAGTTATTTCGGGCGGCAGAACACCGGGGAGCTGTTTTTT.

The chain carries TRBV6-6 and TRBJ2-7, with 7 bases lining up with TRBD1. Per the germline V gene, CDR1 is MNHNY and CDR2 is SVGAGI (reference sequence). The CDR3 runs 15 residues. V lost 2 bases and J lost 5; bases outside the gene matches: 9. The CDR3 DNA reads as TGTGCCAGCAGTTACGGGTCTAGGGGGCACAACGAGCAGTACTTC. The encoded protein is CASSYGSRGHNEQYF.

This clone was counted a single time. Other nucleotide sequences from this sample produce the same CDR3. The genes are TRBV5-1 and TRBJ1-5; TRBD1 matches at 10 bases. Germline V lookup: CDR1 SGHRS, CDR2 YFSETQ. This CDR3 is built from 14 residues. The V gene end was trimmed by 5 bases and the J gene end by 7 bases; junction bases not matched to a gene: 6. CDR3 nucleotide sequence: TGCGCCAGCAGTTCCGGGACAGGGGAACAGCCCCAGCATTTT. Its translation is CASSSGTGEQPQHF.

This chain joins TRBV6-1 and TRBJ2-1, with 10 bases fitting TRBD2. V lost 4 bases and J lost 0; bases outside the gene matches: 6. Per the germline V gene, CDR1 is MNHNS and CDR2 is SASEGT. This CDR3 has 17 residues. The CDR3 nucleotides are TGTGCCAGCAGTGGTACTAGCGGGGTTAGCTCCTACAATGAGCAGTTCTTC. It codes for CASSGTSGVSSYNEQFF.

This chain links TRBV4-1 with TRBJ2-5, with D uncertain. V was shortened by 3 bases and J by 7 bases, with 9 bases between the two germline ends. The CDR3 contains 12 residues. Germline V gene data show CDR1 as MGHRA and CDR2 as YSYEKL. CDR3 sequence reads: CASSHPSGTQYF. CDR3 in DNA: TGCGCCAGCAGCCACCCGTCGGGGACCCAGTACTTC.

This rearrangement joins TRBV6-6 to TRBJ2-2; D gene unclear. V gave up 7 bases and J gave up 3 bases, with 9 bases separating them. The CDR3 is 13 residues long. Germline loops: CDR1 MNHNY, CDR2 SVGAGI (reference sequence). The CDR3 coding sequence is TGTGCCAGCATCCAGCGCGACACCGGGGAGCTGTTTTTT. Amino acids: CASIQRDTGELFF.

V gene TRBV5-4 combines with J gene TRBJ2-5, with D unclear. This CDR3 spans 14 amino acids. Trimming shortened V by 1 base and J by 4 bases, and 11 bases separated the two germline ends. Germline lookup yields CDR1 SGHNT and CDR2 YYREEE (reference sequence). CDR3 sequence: CASSLPLKGETQYF. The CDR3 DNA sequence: TGTGCCAGCAGCTTGCCACTCAAGGGAGAGACCCAGTACTTC.

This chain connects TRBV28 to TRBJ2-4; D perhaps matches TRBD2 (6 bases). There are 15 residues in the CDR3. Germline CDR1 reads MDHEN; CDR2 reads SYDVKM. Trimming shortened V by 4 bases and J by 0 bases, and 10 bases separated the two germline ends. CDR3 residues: CASSSTSLAKNIQYF. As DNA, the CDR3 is TGTGCCAGCAGTTCGACTAGTCTAGCCAAAAACATTCAGTACTTC.

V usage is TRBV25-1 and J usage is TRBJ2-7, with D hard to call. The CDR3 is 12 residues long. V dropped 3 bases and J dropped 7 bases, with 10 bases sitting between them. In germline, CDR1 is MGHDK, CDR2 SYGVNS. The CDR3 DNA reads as TGTGCCAGCAGTGAGGCCCGCTTTGAGCAGTACTTC. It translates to CASSEARFEQYF.

The CDR3 loop is CASSLAAGASIEQFF. The CDR3 DNA sequence: TGCGCCAGCAGCTTGGCAGCGGGAGCCTCAATTGAGCAGTTCTTC. The chain is built from TRBV5-1 and TRBJ2-1; 8 nucleotides agree with TRBD2. Per germline, CDR1 SGHRS and CDR2 YFSETQ. This CDR3 is built from 15 residues. The V gene end was trimmed by 0 bases and the J gene end by 9 bases; junction bases not matched to a gene: 8.

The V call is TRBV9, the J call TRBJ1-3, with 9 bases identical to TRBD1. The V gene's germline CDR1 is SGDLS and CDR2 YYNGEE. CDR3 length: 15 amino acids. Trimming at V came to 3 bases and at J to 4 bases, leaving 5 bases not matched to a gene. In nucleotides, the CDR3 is TGTGCCAGCAGCGAGCACAGGGGGCTGGGAAACACCATATATTTT. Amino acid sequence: CASSEHRGLGNTIYF.

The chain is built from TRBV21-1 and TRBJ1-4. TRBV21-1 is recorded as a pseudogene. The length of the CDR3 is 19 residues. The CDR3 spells CASSVSRKKVSGPPEKLFF. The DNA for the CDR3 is TGTGCCAGCAGCGTGTCCCGCAAGAAAGTTTCGGGACCCCCGGAAAAACTGTTTTTT.

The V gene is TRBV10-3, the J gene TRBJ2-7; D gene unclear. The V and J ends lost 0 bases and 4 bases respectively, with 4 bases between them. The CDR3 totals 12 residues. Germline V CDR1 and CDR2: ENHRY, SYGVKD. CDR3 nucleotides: TGTGCCATCAGTGAGTCATGGTACGAGCAGTACTTC. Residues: CAISESWYEQYF.

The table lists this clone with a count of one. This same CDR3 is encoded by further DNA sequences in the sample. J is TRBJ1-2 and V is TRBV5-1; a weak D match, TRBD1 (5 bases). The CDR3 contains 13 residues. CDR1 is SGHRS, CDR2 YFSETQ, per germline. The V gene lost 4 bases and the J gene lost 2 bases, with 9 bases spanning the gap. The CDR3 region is CASSPTENYGYTF. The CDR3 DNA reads TGCGCCAGCAGCCCGACAGAAAACTATGGCTACACCTTC.

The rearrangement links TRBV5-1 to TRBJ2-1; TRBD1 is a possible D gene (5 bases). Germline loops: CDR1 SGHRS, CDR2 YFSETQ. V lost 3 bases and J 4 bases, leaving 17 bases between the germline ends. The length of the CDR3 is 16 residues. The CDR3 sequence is CASSSTAGNLYNEQFF. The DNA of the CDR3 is TGCGCCAGCAGCTCGACGGCAGGGAACCTTTACAATGAGCAGTTCTTC.

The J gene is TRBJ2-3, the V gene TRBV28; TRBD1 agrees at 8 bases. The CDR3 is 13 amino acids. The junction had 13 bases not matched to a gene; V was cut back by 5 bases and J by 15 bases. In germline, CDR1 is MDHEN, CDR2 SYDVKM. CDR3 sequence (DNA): TGTGCCAGCAGTCGTACGGTTTCAGGGGGCTTATATTTT. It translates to CASSRTVSGGLYF.

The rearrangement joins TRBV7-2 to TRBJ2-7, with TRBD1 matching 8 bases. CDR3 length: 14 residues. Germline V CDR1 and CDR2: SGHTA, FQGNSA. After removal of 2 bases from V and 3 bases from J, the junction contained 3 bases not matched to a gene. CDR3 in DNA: TGTGCCAGCAGCTTATCGACAGGGGTCTACGAGCAGTACTTC. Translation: CASSLSTGVYEQYF.

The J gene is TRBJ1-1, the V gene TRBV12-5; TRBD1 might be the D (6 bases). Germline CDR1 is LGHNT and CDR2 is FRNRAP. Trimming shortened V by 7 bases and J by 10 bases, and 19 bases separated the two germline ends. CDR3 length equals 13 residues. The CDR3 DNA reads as TGTGCTAGTGCCCTTAATCTTCGGGGGGCAGCTTTCTTT. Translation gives CASALNLRGAAFF.

This CDR3 reads CASSSKELNEKLFF. DNA for the CDR3: TGTGCCAGCTCCTCAAAGGAGTTGAATGAAAAACTGTTTTTT. This chain uses TRBV18 with TRBJ1-4; D is undetermined. CDR1 is KGHSH, CDR2 LQKENI, per germline. This CDR3 is 14 amino acids long. The V gene lost 6 bases and the J gene lost 5 bases, with 13 bases spanning the gap.

CDR3 amino acids: CSVSGGARTEAFF. CDR3 bases: TGCAGCGTTTCCGGCGGAGCCAGGACTGAAGCTTTCTTT. The chain uses TRBV29-1 and TRBJ1-1; D is uncertain. The CDR3 has 13 residues. The V end was cut by 5 bases, the J end by 5 bases, with 15 bases between. In germline, CDR1 is SQVTM, CDR2 ANQGSEA.

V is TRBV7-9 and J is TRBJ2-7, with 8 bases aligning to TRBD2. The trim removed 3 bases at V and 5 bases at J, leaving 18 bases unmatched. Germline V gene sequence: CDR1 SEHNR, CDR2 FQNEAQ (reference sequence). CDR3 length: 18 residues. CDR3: CASSFKAGVESSGDEQYF. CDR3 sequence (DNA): TGTGCCAGCAGCTTTAAAGCGGGAGTAGAAAGTTCCGGGGACGAGCAGTACTTC. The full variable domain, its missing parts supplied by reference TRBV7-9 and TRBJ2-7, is DTGVSQNPRHKITKRGQNVTFRCDPISEHNRLYWYRQTLGQGPEFLTYFQNEAQLEKSRLLSDRFSAERPKGSFSTLEIQRTEQGDSAMYLCASSFKAGVESSGDEQYFGPGTRLTVT.

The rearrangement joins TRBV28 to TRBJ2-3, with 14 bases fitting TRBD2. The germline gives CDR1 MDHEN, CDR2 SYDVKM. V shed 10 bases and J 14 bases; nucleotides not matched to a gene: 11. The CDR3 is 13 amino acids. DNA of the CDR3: TGTGCCACCGACTCGGGACTAGCGGGAGTTGTGTATTTT. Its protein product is CATDSGLAGVVYF.

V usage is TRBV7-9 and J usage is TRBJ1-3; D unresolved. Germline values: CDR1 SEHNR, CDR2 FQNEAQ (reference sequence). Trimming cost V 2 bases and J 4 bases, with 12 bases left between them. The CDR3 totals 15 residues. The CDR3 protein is CASSLSVQKGNTIYF. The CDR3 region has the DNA TGTGCCAGCAGCTTATCCGTTCAAAAAGGAAACACCATATATTTT.

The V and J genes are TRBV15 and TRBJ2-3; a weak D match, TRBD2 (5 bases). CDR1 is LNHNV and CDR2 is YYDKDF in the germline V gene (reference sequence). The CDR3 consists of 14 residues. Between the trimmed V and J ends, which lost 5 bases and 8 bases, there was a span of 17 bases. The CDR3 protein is CATSPLSAGRTQYF. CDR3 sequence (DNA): TGTGCCACCAGCCCCCTCTCGGCGGGTCGTACGCAGTATTTT.

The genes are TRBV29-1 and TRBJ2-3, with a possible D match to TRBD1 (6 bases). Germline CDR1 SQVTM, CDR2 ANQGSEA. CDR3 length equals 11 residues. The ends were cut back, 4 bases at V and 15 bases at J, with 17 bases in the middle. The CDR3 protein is CSVVETGQPYF. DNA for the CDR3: TGCAGCGTTGTTGAAACTGGACAGCCCTATTTT.

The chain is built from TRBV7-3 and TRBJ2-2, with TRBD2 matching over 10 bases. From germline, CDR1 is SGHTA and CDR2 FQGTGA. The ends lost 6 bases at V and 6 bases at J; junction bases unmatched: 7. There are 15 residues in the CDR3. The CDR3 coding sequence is TGTGCCAGCAGGTCCCTAGCGGGAGTCCCCGGGGAGCTGTTTTTT. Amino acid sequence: CASRSLAGVPGELFF.